The rows below give T cell receptor beta chains drawn from one sample of a study of blood T cell repertoires in COVID-19. Libraries were prepared by immunoSEQ multiplex PCR; TCRdb keeps only in-frame clonotypes and omits some of them. The table lists about 71,000 clones, 82% of them singletons. Sequencing used peripheral blood. All receptors derive from a woman over 75 with acute or convalescent COVID-19. The CDR3 runs from the conserved cysteine through the conserved F or W. Each record gives: J gene, V gene, D gene, clone size, CDR3 protein, CDR3 DNA. D genes are given only for firm matches. Some rows mark clone size as missing; the rest say once, few, many or name a class of expanded clone.

>TRBJ2-6|TRBV28|-|-
CASNSLVSGANVLTF
TGTGCCAGCAATTCACTGGTCTCTGGGGCCAACGTCCTGACTTTC
>TRBJ2-1|TRBV28|-|-
CASSFFPRGWEQFF
TGTGCCAGCAGTTTCTTCCCCCGGGGTTGGGAGCAGTTCTTC
>TRBJ2-1|TRBV5-1|-|-
CASSASGPYNEQFF
TGCGCCAGCAGCGCGAGCGGGCCGTACAATGAGCAGTTCTTC
>TRBJ2-7|TRBV27|TRBD2|-
CASSQTGTSVYEQYF
TGTGCCAGCAGCCAAACCGGGACTAGTGTCTACGAGCAGTACTTC
>TRBJ2-3|TRBV6-1|-|-
CASSEIRKDTQYF
TGTGCCAGCAGTGAGATTAGAAAGGATACGCAGTATTTT
>TRBJ2-1|TRBV15|TRBD2|-
CATSRGLAGRNEQFF
TGTGCCACCAGCAGGGGACTAGCGGGCCGCAATGAGCAGTTCTTC
>TRBJ2-3|TRBV4-3|-|-
CASSQRRGASTDTQYF
TGCGCCAGCAGCCAGCGACGAGGAGCTAGCACAGATACGCAGTATTTT
>TRBJ2-1|TRBV19|TRBD1|-
CASSTGQVWNEQFF
TGTGCCAGTAGTACGGGACAGGTCTGGAATGAGCAGTTCTTC
>TRBJ2-3|TRBV24-1|TRBD2|-
CATSDFGLAGGRSTDTQYF
TGTGCCACCAGTGATTTTGGACTAGCGGGAGGGAGGAGCACAGATACGCAGTATTTT
>TRBJ2-1|TRBV7-7|-|-
CASSLRFSSSYNEQFF
TGTGCCAGCAGCCTCCGTTTCTCGAGCTCCTACAATGAGCAGTTCTTC
>TRBJ1-1|TRBV12-5|-|-
CASGLDGNTEAFF
TGTGCTAGTGGTTTGGACGGGAACACTGAAGCTTTCTTT
>TRBJ1-2|TRBV19|TRBD1|-
CASRNRGLNRGSDYGYTF
TGTGCCAGTAGGAACCGGGGACTAAACAGGGGGAGCGACTATGGCTACACCTTC
>TRBJ2-7|TRBV6-5|TRBD2|-
CASRMGLAGVAEQYF
TGTGCCAGTCGAATGGGACTAGCGGGAGTAGCCGAGCAGTACTTC
>TRBJ2-1|TRBV29-1|TRBD2|-
CSYASGRALEQFF
TGCAGCTATGCTAGCGGGAGGGCCCTTGAGCAGTTCTTC
>TRBJ1-2|TRBV12-3/TRBV12-4|-|-
CASASSSGGYTF
TGTGCCAGCGCGTCCTCATCGGGGGGCTACACCTTC
>TRBJ2-3|TRBV9|TRBD2|-
CASSARTSGSMDTQYF
TGTGCCAGCAGCGCCAGGACTAGCGGGAGTATGGATACGCAGTATTTT
>TRBJ2-2|TRBV5-1|TRBD2|-
CASSLEASGSRTGELFF
TGCGCCAGCAGCTTGGAGGCTAGCGGGAGTAGAACCGGGGAGCTGTTTTTT
>TRBJ1-2|TRBV2|-|-
CASRRSGRTETGGTYYGYTF
TGTGCCAGCAGGAGGAGCGGGAGGACAGAGACAGGCGGGACGTACTATGGCTACACCTTC
>TRBJ1-5|TRBV29-1|-|-
CSVGGEGSNQPQHF
TGCAGCGTTGGGGGGGAGGGGAGCAATCAGCCCCAGCATTTT
>TRBJ2-1|TRBV13|TRBD2|-
CASSLRAGGPSSYNEQFF
TGTGCCAGCAGCTTACGAGCGGGAGGGCCGAGCTCCTACAATGAGCAGTTCTTC
>TRBJ2-7|TRBV7-2|TRBD2|-
CASSPTIRAGGLSYEQYF
TGTGCCAGCAGCCCCACCATTAGGGCGGGAGGATTGTCCTACGAGCAGTACTTC
>TRBJ2-7|TRBV5-1|TRBD1|few
CASSSWDSSNEQYF
TGCGCCAGCAGCAGCTGGGACAGTTCCAACGAGCAGTACTTC
>TRBJ2-2|TRBV5-4|TRBD2|once
CASSLELAGTGELFF
TGTGCCAGCAGCTTGGAACTAGCGGGCACCGGGGAGCTGTTTTTT
>TRBJ2-7|TRBV7-9|-|-
CASSSRGRYEQYF
TGTGCCAGCAGCTCAAGGGGCCGCTACGAGCAGTACTTC
>TRBJ2-7|TRBV10-3|TRBD2|-
CAISQGTSGSSYEQYF
TGTGCCATCAGCCAAGGGACTAGCGGGAGCTCCTACGAGCAGTACTTC
>TRBJ2-1|TRBV29-1|-|few
CSVTQRAGGEFF
TGCAGCGTTACGCAGCGGGCGGGTGGAGAGTTCTTC
>TRBJ1-1|TRBV6-2/TRBV6-3|TRBD1|-
CASSYHRGQVPEAFF
TGTGCCAGCAGTTACCATAGGGGGCAAGTACCTGAAGCTTTCTTT
>TRBJ1-2|TRBV24-1|-|-
CATSDPGPGGYTF
TGTGCCACCAGTGACCCCGGCCCAGGGGGCTACACCTTC
>TRBJ1-1|TRBV6-6|-|-
CASSYVAGRGNTEAFF
TGTGCCAGCAGTTACGTCGCCGGCAGGGGTAACACTGAAGCTTTCTTT
>TRBJ2-1|TRBV7-2|TRBD2|-
CASSLDLTSGFYNEQFF
TGTGCCAGCAGCTTAGATCTAACTAGCGGGTTTTACAATGAGCAGTTCTTC
>TRBJ2-3|TRBV6-6|-|once
CASSQFLADTQYF
TGTGCCAGCAGTCAATTCCTCGCAGATACGCAGTATTTT
>TRBJ1-4|TRBV5-6|-|-
CASSLVGSNEKLFF
TGTGCCAGCAGCTTGGTGGGGAGTAATGAAAAACTGTTTTTT
>TRBJ1-2|TRBV19|TRBD1|-
CASSMTGVLLHGYTF
TGTGCCAGTAGTATGACAGGGGTTCTCCTCCATGGCTACACCTTC
>TRBJ2-7|TRBV7-9|TRBD1|few
CASSGDRAYEQYF
TGTGCCAGCAGCGGGGACAGAGCCTACGAGCAGTACTTC
>TRBJ2-3|TRBV5-6|TRBD1|few
CASSLIFRTGGRDTQYF
TGTGCCAGCAGCTTAATTTTCAGGACAGGGGGCAGGGATACGCAGTATTTT
>TRBJ2-7|TRBV28|-|-
CASRAEKTYEQYF
TGTGCCAGCCGAGCGGAGAAAACCTACGAGCAGTACTTC
>TRBJ2-3|TRBV11-1|-|-
CASSLGPGSDTQYF
TGTGCCAGCAGCTTAGGACCAGGATCAGATACGCAGTATTTT
>TRBJ2-5|TRBV7-2|TRBD2|-
CASSFGLAGGETQYF
TGTGCCAGCAGCTTTGGACTAGCGGGAGGAGAGACCCAGTACTTC
>TRBJ1-2|TRBV7-2|-|-
CASSLGGDPNYGYTF
TGTGCCAGCAGCTTAGGGGGGGACCCTAACTATGGCTACACCTTC
>TRBJ1-2|TRBV19|TRBD1|-
CASSAGTGVRKNYGYTF
TGTGCCAGTAGTGCCGGGACAGGTGTTCGAAAAAACTATGGCTACACCTTC
>TRBJ2-2|TRBV18|-|once
CASGEVSGELFF
TGTGCCAGCGGTGAGGTGTCCGGGGAGCTGTTTTTT
>TRBJ1-3|TRBV6-1|-|-
CASSEITNGYTIYF
TGTGCCAGCAGTGAGATCACGAACGGGTACACCATATATTTT
>TRBJ2-2|TRBV13|-|once
CASSLTGQANTGELFF
TGTGCCAGCAGCTTGACAGGCCAAGCGAACACCGGGGAGCTGTTTTTT
>TRBJ1-2|TRBV27|-|-
CASSFLGAYGYTF
TGTGCCAGCAGTTTTCTGGGGGCCTATGGCTACACCTTC
>TRBJ1-5|TRBV7-9|TRBD1|-
CASSLTGGDNQPQHF
TGTGCCAGCAGCCTAACAGGGGGGGACAATCAGCCCCAGCATTTT
>TRBJ1-2|TRBV13|TRBD1|-
CASSSGTGVYGYTF
TGTGCCAGCAGCTCCGGGACAGGGGTCTATGGCTACACCTTC
>TRBJ2-7|TRBV5-1|-|-
CASSLGAGGGLYEQYF
TGCGCCAGCAGCTTGGGGGCCGGGGGAGGCCTCTACGAGCAGTACTTC
>TRBJ2-7|TRBV6-9|TRBD1|-
CASSYRQGTAGSSEQYF
TGTGCCAGCAGTTATCGACAGGGAACTGCCGGGTCGAGTGAGCAGTACTTC
>TRBJ2-3|TRBV2|TRBD2|-
CASSVASGRDTDTQYF
TGTGCCAGCAGTGTGGCTAGCGGGAGAGATACAGATACGCAGTATTTT